The rows below give T cell receptor beta chains drawn from one sample of a study of regulatory T cells in long-lasting Graves disease. TCRdb ran MiXCR on the multiplex PCR reads and lists one entry per CDR3 protein. The sample records almost 450,000 distinct CDR3 sequences, 15% to 20% being singletons. Another study also made use of these data, one on T cells in Graves' hyperthyroidism and ophthalmopathy.

The material was peripheral blood mononuclear cells (PBMCs), obtained at new diagnosis, from a patient treated with antithyroid drugs. Source of these receptors: a woman aged 25-40 years with Graves disease. Each CDR3 is given with its conserved first and last residue.

V gene,J gene,CDR3 protein
TRBV2,TRBJ2-7,CASSEGQGRSYEQYF
TRBV6-1,TRBJ1-1,CASRLADTEAFF
TRBV20-1,TRBJ1-1,CSARESGYLEAFF
TRBV5-1,TRBJ2-7,CASSSQTSSYEQYF
TRBV6-1,TRBJ2-6,CASSTHPGLAGAGANVLTF
TRBV28,TRBJ2-4,CASSPTSLGRDIQYF
TRBV5-1,TRBJ1-2,CASSFPDWGDDGYTF
TRBV11-2,TRBJ2-1,CASSTSTGGNEQFF
TRBV27,TRBJ1-3,CASRAAGGNTIYF
TRBV5-1,TRBJ2-3,CASSLVRGTQYF
TRBV28,TRBJ2-1,CASRSGGTYNEQFF
TRBV11-2,TRBJ1-2,CASSLMFGNGYTF
TRBV4-2,TRBJ2-7,CASSQDLLAGGSSYEQYF
TRBV7-2,TRBJ2-7,CASRLGGPSYEQYF
TRBV20-1,TRBJ2-1,CSALGEPTSYNEQFF
TRBV13,TRBJ2-2,CASSSLRGTNTGELFF
TRBV6-1,TRBJ2-7,CASSLKPGPPTGEQYF
TRBV24-1,TRBJ1-1,CATSDVANTEAFF
TRBV6-1,TRBJ1-5,CASKTRAGTSNQPQHF
TRBV28,TRBJ1-1,CASSFSSEAFF
TRBV4-1,TRBJ1-1,CAIGQGGTEAFF
TRBV15,TRBJ2-1,CATSRGPSPSDEQFF
TRBV7-2,TRBJ2-7,CASSLAFAGRSYEQYF
TRBV24-1,.,CATSDSNQETQYF
TRBV7-9,TRBJ2-5,CASSPDRIQETQYF
TRBV30,TRBJ2-7,CAWSEGASHEQYF
TRBV11-2,TRBJ2-7,CASSLGVVAGDEQYF
TRBV12-3/TRBV12-4,TRBJ2-4,CASSSNRTSPAKNIQYF
TRBV10-3,TRBJ2-2,CAISWDRESEELFF
TRBV28,TRBJ2-3,CASSLGSITDTQYF
TRBV3-1,TRBJ2-4,CASSQVTGGRVAKNIQYF
TRBV24-1,TRBJ2-2,CAAKGTGELFF
TRBV7-7,TRBJ2-1,CASSLVGTGDEQFF
TRBV5-1,TRBJ2-7,CASSLAANYEQYF
TRBV27,TRBJ2-1,CASSLSRGREQFF
TRBV9,TRBJ2-2,CASSTGPNTGELFF
TRBV5-1,TRBJ2-7,CASSLQLAGLEQYF
TRBV28,TRBJ2-1,CASRPPDRGKDNEQFF
TRBV24-1,TRBJ2-1,CATSSSREQFF
TRBV6-5,TRBJ2-2,CASSYSSSPGELFF
TRBV11-1,TRBJ2-1,CASSLMRGRGHDEQFF
TRBV3-1,TRBJ2-1,CASSHALEGSGANEQFF
TRBV3-1,TRBJ1-2,CASSPDRGPTF
TRBV20-1,TRBJ2-3,CSVLTPGLAGEGSADTQYF
TRBV2,TRBJ1-1,CASTKGLGGNTEAFF
TRBV7-8,TRBJ2-3,CASSLEGTSGGTQYF
TRBV20-1,TRBJ2-7,CSAPRLAGPYEQYF
TRBV7-8,TRBJ2-1,CASSLARQGNEQFF
TRBV19,TRBJ2-7,CASSIDRDRGTYEQYF
TRBV27,TRBJ2-1,CASSKKGPSSYNEQFF
TRBV25-1,TRBJ2-6,CASSRSLGANVLTF